Sequencing of this T cell receptor (beta chain) was carried out in a study of shared clonotypes between healthy human individuals (dated by TCRdb to 2020 to 2021). Study-level background: The cohort included a few men and two women between 18 and 49 years of age. Different laboratories and diverse techniques were used to prepare libraries and sequence TCR repertoires, to increase sequencing depth and limit assay-specific biases. Each donor's leukapheresis produced roughly between about 0.9 and 9.5 billion PBMCs. For each donor, three plates each were used for CD4 naive and CD4 memory, two plates were used for CD8 naive, and one plate was used for CD8 memory. To estimate repertoire size and how much clonotypes are shared between individuals, the study performed deep sequencing of blood TCR repertoires from about five healthy adults.

Using the deep immunoSEQ assay, multiplex PCR amplified TCR CDR3 regions from genomic DNA. Extracted genomic DNA from each cell subset was spread evenly across all wells of several immunoSEQ 96-well plates, with each plate serving as a replicate. For sorted subsets, around 0.2 ug genomic DNA, equal to 25,000 to 35,000 T cell genomes, was loaded into each replicate PCR. The purified libraries were quantified using a Qubit 3.0 fluorometer, sized with a Bioanalyzer 2100, and then quantified again using the KAPA Library Quantification kit. Each immunoSEQ 96-well plate was sequenced on its own single-read 150-cycle Illumina NextSeq 550 flow cell. In the original analysis: The immunoSEQ output contained only junctional sequences without quality scores, so filtering could not match that applied to full-length reads. Sequences were annotated with PyIR, a Python wrapper for IgBLAST v1.9, using IMGT germline references to assign V/J genes and CDR3. Reads with weak V/J assignments (E-value above 1e-6), missing CDR3, stop codons, out-of-frame junctions, or ambiguous translated residues were removed. V3J clonotypes were defined as sequences sharing an identical inferred V gene, J gene, and CDR3 amino acid sequence. To compute the percentage overlap between repertoires, the number of shared unique clonotypes was divided by the size of the smaller repertoire. Repertoire richness was assessed with RTK rarefaction, the Chao1 estimator, and Recon v2.1 estimates of unobserved clonotypes. For all TCRbeta clonotypes obtained by the gDNA method from a few donors, generation probabilities were computed with OLGA. TCRdb holds this immuneACCESS table with in-frame rearrangements only. Some clones are missing; in checked studies, unresolved V genes explain under half, and the rest has no known cause. V, J and clone size were drawn from that table, and D and trimming were deduced from the DNA. This sample comprises around 2.1 million clones, around 95% of them detected only once. The ten largest clonotypes hold roughly 0.13% of the sample.

What the study reported, not specific to this receptor: Because the study included only a small number of donors, the genetic and exposure-history diversity represented was limited. When several donors were compared, the shared fraction of clonotypes was 5% to 6.5% for naive CD4, around 3.6% for naive CD8, about 2.5% for memory CD4, and under 0.5% for memory CD8. Compared with non-shared clonotypes, the clonotypes found in all four sorted-subset donors had higher generation probabilities. Rarefaction of sorted-subset datasets indicated incomplete sequencing despite the large sequencing depth. Naive subsets generally had larger estimated clonotype richness than memory subsets. Pairwise subsampling led to the expectation that sequencing depth would affect the degree of clonotype sharing among donors. Sampling was limited to blood, and TCR repertoires in tissue likely differ from TCR repertoires in blood.

Donors were healthy HIV-negative adults with no recently reported acute infections or vaccinations. Every donor was a Caucasian adult residing in Nashville, Tennessee, USA. CD4+ T cells were enriched by magnetic negative selection, after which naive cells were positively selected on CD45RA and the negative fraction was taken as the memory subset. Blood was obtained by leukapheresis, after which PBMCs were separated by Ficoll-Histopaque density gradient centrifugation and cryopreserved in liquid nitrogen vapor phase. Analytical flow cytometry was used to check the purity and quantity of every magnetically sorted T cell population. From each sorted fraction, genomic DNA was isolated and quantified by UV absorbance on a Nanodrop 2000c. As concerns this clone: This receptor's antigen is unknown. There are no base qualities to consult, and no much larger clone falls within one base.

Trimming at the junction amounts to 2 bases on V and 0 bases on J, and the germline ends lie 11 bases apart. Spanning cysteine to phenylalanine, the CDR3 consists of 15 amino acids. This entry keeps only the CDR3 DNA: 45 bases, framed from base 1. The germline V gene supplies CDR1 SGHRS and CDR2 YFSETQ. The chain is assembled from TRBV5-1 and TRBJ1-1, with TRBD1 tentatively as D gene (6 bases match). Sequenced sample: naive CD4+ T cells sorted from blood. What this sample's cell subset or site label stands for: CD45RA+ positively selected. This TCR was sampled from a man between 18 and 29 years old in good health. The CDR3 region: CASSFKGGLNTEAFF. The DNA reads as follows: TGCGCCAGCAGCTTTAAGGGGGGATTGAACACTGAAGCTTTCTTT.